These 10 T cell receptor beta chains were sequenced from one sample in a study of cytomegalovirus exposure and HLA in healthy donors. Amplification used 60 Vbeta primers and 13 Jbeta primers. Here immunoSEQ multiplex PCR was the method, and the copy in TCRdb shows in-frame clones only, minus some. The listing contains around 26,000 clones. The sequenced sample consisted of PBMCs. Source of these receptors: a male donor in good health and CMV-seropositive.

The V and J genes are TRBV5-1 and TRBJ2-5, with 8 bases matching TRBD2. Germline V gene lookup returns CDR1 SGHRS and CDR2 YFSETQ. The CDR3 extends over 14 amino acids. J lost 5 bases, V lost 4 bases, and 7 bases had no gene match. The CDR3 DNA sequence: TGCGCCAGCAGCGCGGCGGGGGGACGGGAGACCCAGTACTTC. This encodes CASSAAGGRETQYF.

V is TRBV7-6 and J is TRBJ2-7; D might be TRBD2 (6 bases). The CDR3 contains 13 residues. V was pared by 3 bases and J by 7 bases, with 13 bases between. Germline V gives CDR1 SGHVS, CDR2 FNYEAQ. Here the CDR3 DNA reads TGTGCCAGCAGCTTCCCGGGGGTGAATGAGCAGTACTTC. Protein: CASSFPGVNEQYF.

The V call is TRBV6-5, the J call TRBJ2-7, with 8 bases identical to TRBD1. CDR1 is MNHEY and CDR2 is SVGAGI in the germline V gene. The CDR3 spans 15 residues. With 6 bases clipped from V and 6 bases from J, the junction kept 13 bases outside the gene matches. As DNA, the CDR3 is TGTGCCAGCAGAAGTCAGGGGGCGCAGACTGGCGAGCAGTACTTC. This encodes CASRSQGAQTGEQYF.

This chain connects TRBV29-1 to TRBJ2-7; the D gene is possibly TRBD1 (5 bases). V dropped 4 bases and J dropped 5 bases, with 12 bases sitting between them. In germline, CDR1 is SQVTM, CDR2 ANQGSEA. This CDR3 is 12 amino acids long. CDR3 bases: TGCAGCGTTGTTCGACAGTCAGACGAGCAGTACTTC. Protein product: CSVVRQSDEQYF.

V is TRBV6-1 and J is TRBJ1-2; TRBD1 matches at 8 bases. V lost 3 bases, J lost 12 bases, and 12 bases stayed unmatched. Germline assignment: CDR1 MNHNS and CDR2 SASEGT. The CDR3 consists of 14 residues. The DNA for the CDR3 is TGTGCCAGCAGTGACCAAGCAGGGCAGGGGGCACACACCTTC. Translation gives CASSDQAGQGAHTF.

This chain uses TRBV5-1 with TRBJ2-3; 7 bases are shared with TRBD2. After removal of 0 bases from V and 6 bases from J, the junction contained 4 bases not matched to a gene. This CDR3 has 14 amino acids. Germline CDR1 is SGHRS and CDR2 is YFSETQ. CDR3 protein: CASSLGRGGDTQYF. Written as DNA, the CDR3 is TGCGCCAGCAGCTTGGGGCGGGGAGGGGATACGCAGTATTTT.

This chain joins TRBV23-1 and TRBJ2-7; TRBD1 matches at 7 bases. TRBV23-1 is placed among ORFs of uncertain function. Germline trimming cut 3 bases from V and 3 bases from J; bases unmatched to any gene: 8. There are 15 residues in the CDR3. The CDR3 sequence is CASSHPGTVLYEQYF. CDR3 nucleotide sequence: TGCGCCAGCAGTCACCCCGGGACAGTACTCTACGAGCAGTACTTC.

The CDR3 protein is CASSPALEGTDQPQHF. In DNA, the CDR3 is TGTGCCAGCAGTCCAGCCCTAGAGGGGACTGATCAGCCCCAGCATTTT. The chain employs TRBV28 and TRBJ1-5, with D tentatively TRBD1 (5 bases). This CDR3 contains 16 residues. Between the trimmed V and J ends, which lost 5 bases and 5 bases, there was a span of 19 bases. Germline CDR1 is MDHEN and CDR2 is SYDVKM.

J is TRBJ1-5 and V is TRBV19, with a tentative D call TRBD1 (5 bases). The CDR3 spans 14 residues. The germline CDR1 and CDR2 sequences are LNHDA and SQIVND (reference sequence). Trimming took off 2 bases at V and 5 bases at J, with 10 bases between the two ends. As DNA, the CDR3 is TGTGCCAGTAGTATACAGGGTCCGGATCAGCCCCAGCATTTT. Encoded protein: CASSIQGPDQPQHF.

This chain joins TRBV5-1 and TRBJ1-1; possible D gene TRBD1, 5 bases. V lost 0 bases, J lost 1 base, and 7 bases lay in between. The CDR3 loop spans 14 amino acids. CDR1 and CDR2 (germline): SGHRS, YFSETQ. CDR3 bases: TGCGCCAGCAGCTTGGCAGGGCCGAACACTGAAGCTTTCTTT. Translated: CASSLAGPNTEAFF.